This T cell receptor beta chain originates from a study of blood T cell repertoires in COVID-19. Study details: Material from acute and convalescent COVID-19 was sourced from the United States, Italy and Spain. PBMCs, B-cell-depleted T cells, or T cells were the source of the cDNA or gDNA that made up the material.

Per the original data handling: By means of reference gene primer amplification, nucleated cell counts were estimated. The assay was immunoSEQ multiplex PCR, and TCRdb's table has in-frame clones only and misses some. V, J and clone size reflect that table, while D and trimming were determined from the DNA. The data contain about 280,000 clones, approximately 85% of them singletons. Trimming at V came to 1 base and at J to 11 bases, leaving 11 bases not matched to a gene. The CDR3 runs 16 residues. Germline values: CDR1 MGHRA, CDR2 YSYEKL. The sample comprised peripheral blood. The TCR comes from a man aged 50 or older with active or convalescent COVID-19. The gene calls are TRBV4-1 and TRBJ1-6; 7 bases fit TRBD1. This CDR3 is CASSQANRQGATPLHF. The DNA for the CDR3 is TGCGCCAGCAGCCAAGCCAACAGACAGGGAGCAACACCCCTCCACTTT.